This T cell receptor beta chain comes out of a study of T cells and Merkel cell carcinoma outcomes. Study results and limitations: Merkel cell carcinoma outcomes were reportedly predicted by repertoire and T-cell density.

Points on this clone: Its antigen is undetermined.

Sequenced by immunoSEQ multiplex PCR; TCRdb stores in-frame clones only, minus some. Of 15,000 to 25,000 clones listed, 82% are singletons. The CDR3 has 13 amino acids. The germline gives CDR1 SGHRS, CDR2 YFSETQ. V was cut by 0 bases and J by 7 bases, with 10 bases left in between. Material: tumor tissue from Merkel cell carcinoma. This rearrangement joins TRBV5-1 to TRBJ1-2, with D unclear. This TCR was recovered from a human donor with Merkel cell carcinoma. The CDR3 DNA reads TGCGCCAGCAGCTTGGGAAACACCCGTGGCTACACCTTC. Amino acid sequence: CASSLGNTRGYTF.